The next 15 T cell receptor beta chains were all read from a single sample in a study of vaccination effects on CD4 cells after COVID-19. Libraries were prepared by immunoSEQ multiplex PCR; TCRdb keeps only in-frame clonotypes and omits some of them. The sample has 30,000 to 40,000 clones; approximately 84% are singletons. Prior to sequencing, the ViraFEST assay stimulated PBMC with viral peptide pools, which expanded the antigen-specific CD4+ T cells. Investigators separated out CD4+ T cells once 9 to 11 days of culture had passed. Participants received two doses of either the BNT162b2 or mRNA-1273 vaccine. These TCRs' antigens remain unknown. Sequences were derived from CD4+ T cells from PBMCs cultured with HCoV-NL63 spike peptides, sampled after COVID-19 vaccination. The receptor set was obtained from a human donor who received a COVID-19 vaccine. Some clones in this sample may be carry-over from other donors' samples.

The CDR3 is CASSRSQGLTDTQYF. CDR3 DNA sequence: TGTGCCAGCAGCCGCTCACAGGGGTTGACAGATACGCAGTATTTT. The rearrangement links TRBV3-1 (or the pseudogene TRBV3-2) to TRBJ2-3, with 7 bases lining up with TRBD1. This CDR3 spans 15 amino acids. V was pared by 4 bases and J by 3 bases, with 7 bases of the junction left unmatched. Germline CDR1 is LGHDT and CDR2 is YNNKEL (reference sequence).

CDR3 amino acids: CATQASAYNEQFF. CDR3 sequence (DNA): TGTGCCACCCAGGCGTCAGCCTACAATGAGCAGTTCTTC. This chain joins TRBV6-5 and TRBJ2-1, with D hard to call. The V end lost 10 bases, the J end lost 2 bases, and 12 bases lay between the germline ends. There are 13 residues in the CDR3. Germline loops: CDR1 MNHEY, CDR2 SVGAGI.

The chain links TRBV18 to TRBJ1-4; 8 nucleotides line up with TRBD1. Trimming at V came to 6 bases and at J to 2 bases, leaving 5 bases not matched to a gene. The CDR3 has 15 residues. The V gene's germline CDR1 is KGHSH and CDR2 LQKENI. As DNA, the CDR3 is TGTGCCAGCTCTCGGGCAGGGGGCACTAATGAAAAACTGTTTTTT. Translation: CASSRAGGTNEKLFF. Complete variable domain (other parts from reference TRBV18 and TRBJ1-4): NAGVMQNPRHLVRRRGQEARLRCSPMKGHSHVYWYRQLPEEGLKFMVYLQKENIIDESGMPKERFSAEFPKEGPSILRIQQVVRGDSAAYFCASSRAGGTNEKLFFGSGTQLSVL.

The CDR3 protein is CASTTGGDEKLFF. The DNA of the CDR3 is TGCGCCAGCACGACAGGGGGGGATGAAAAACTGTTTTTT. This chain links TRBV5-1 with TRBJ1-4; 9 positions match TRBD1. The CDR3 runs 13 residues. Unmatched junction bases numbered 3, after V lost 6 bases and J lost 6 bases. CDR1 and CDR2 from the germline V gene are SGHRS and YFSETQ. Variable domain in full (rest from reference TRBV5-1 and TRBJ1-4): KAGVTQTPRYLIKTRGQQVTLSCSPISGHRSVSWYQQTPGQGLQFLFEYFSETQRNKGNFPGRFSGRQFSNSRSEMNVSTLELGDSALYLCASTTGGDEKLFFGSGTQLSVL.

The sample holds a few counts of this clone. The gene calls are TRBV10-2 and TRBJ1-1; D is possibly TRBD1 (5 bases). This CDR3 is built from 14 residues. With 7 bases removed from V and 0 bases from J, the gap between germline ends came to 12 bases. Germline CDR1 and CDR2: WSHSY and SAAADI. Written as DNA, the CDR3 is TGCGCCAGCAAGGTTCGGGGGATGAACACTGAAGCTTTCTTT. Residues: CASKVRGMNTEAFF.

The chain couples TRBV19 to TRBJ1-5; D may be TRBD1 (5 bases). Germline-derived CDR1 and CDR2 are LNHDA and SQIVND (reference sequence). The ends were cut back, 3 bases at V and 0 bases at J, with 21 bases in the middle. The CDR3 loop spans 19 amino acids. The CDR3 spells CASSIRGGRALDSNQPQHF. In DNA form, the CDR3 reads TGTGCCAGTAGTATTCGGGGGGGTCGGGCTCTAGATAGCAATCAGCCCCAGCATTTT. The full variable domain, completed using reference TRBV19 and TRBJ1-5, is DGGITQSPKYLFRKEGQNVTLSCEQNLNHDAMYWYRQDPGQGLRLIYYSQIVNDFQKGDIAEGYSVSREKKESFPLTVTSAQKNPTAFYLCASSIRGGRALDSNQPQHFGDGTRLSIL.

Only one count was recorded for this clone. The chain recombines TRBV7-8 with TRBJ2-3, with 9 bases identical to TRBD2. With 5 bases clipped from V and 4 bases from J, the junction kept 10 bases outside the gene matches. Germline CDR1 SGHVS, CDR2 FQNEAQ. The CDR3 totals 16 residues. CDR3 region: CASSLLGTSSPDTQYF. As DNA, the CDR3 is TGTGCCAGCAGCCTCCTCGGGACTAGCTCCCCAGATACGCAGTATTTT.

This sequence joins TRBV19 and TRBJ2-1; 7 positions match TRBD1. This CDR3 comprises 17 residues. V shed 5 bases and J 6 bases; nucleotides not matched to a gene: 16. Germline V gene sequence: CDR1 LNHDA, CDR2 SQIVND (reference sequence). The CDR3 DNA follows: TGTGCCAGTAGTCCTCCGATACAGGGGATAGGTTCCAATGAGCAGTTCTTC. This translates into CASSPPIQGIGSNEQFF.

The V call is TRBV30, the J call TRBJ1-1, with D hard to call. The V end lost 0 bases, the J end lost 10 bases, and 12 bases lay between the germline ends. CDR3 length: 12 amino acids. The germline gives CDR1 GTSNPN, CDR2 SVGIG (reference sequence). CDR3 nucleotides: TGTGCCTGGAGTGTACTTGTGGGTACAGCTTTCTTT. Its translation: CAWSVLVGTAFF.

The chain's CDR3 is CASSPRRGEKLFF. CDR3 nucleotides: TGTGCCAGCAGCCCCCGCAGGGGTGAAAAACTGTTTTTT. The chain employs TRBV11-2 and TRBJ1-4; a possible D gene is TRBD1 (6 bases). The CDR3 loop spans 13 amino acids. The V end was cut by 5 bases, the J end by 7 bases, with 11 bases between. Germline V gene lookup returns CDR1 SGHAT and CDR2 FQNNGV.

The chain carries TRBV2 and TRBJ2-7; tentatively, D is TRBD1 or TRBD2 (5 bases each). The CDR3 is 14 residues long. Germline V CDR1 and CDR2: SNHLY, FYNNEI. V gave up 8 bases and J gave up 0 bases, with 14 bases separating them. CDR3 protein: CASLWDQSSYEQYV. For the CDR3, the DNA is TGTGCCAGCCTATGGGACCAAAGCTCCTACGAGCAGTACGTC.

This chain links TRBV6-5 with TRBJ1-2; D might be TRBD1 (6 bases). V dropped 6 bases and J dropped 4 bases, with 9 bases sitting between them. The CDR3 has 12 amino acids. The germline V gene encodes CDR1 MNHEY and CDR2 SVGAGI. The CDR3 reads CASSKGGYGYTF. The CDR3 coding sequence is TGTGCCAGCAGCAAAGGGGGCTATGGCTACACCTTC.

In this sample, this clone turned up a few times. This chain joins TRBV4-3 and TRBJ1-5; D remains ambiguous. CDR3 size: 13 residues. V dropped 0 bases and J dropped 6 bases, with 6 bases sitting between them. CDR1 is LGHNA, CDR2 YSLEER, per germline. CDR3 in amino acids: CASSQDRFQPQHF. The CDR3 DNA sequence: TGCGCCAGCAGCCAAGATAGGTTTCAGCCCCAGCATTTT.

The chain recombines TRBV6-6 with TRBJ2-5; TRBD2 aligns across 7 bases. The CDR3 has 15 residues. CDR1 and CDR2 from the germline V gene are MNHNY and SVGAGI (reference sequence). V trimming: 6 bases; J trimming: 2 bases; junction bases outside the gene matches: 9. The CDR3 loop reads CASRRAGNNQETQYF. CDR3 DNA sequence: TGTGCCAGCAGACGAGCGGGGAACAATCAAGAGACCCAGTACTTC.

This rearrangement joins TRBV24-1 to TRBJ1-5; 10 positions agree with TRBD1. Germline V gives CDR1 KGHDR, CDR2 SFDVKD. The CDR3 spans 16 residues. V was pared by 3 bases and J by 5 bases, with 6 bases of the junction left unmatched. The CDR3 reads CATSDTGTGDYQPQHF. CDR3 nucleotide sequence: TGTGCCACCAGTGATACCGGGACAGGGGACTATCAGCCCCAGCATTTT.